The present T cell receptor (beta chain) was sequenced within a study of tumor-infiltrating lymphocytes in localized non-small cell lung cancer. Broader study findings: T-cell fraction did not differ between immunotypes IM1 and IM2. Not all patients were TCR sequenced, owing to tissue quantity. No link was found between tumor T-cell fraction and recurrence-free survival.

Only in-frame clones appear in the TCRdb table, and some are missing; sequencing was by immunoSEQ multiplex PCR. The sample has some 15,000 clones, 45% seen once. This clone is termed large. The antigen remains undetermined. The length of the CDR3 is 12 residues. Trimming removed 3 bases from V and 10 bases from J, with 12 bases in between. Germline CDR1 reads LGHNA; CDR2 reads YNFKEQ. The TCR originated in a human donor with non-small cell lung cancer. Sequenced material: lung tumor tissue. V is TRBV4-2 and J is TRBJ1-1, with D unresolved. The CDR3 nucleotides read TGTGCCAGCAGCCATGATACGGGAGGAGCTTTCTTT. Translated: CASSHDTGGAFF.